This T cell receptor (beta chain) was captured in a study of blood T cell repertoires in COVID-19. About the study: The United States, Italy and Spain supplied acute and convalescent COVID-19 samples. Sources were T cells, B-cell-depleted T cells, or PBMCs; the material itself was cDNA or gDNA.

The CDR3 contains 15 residues. In the original analysis: From reference gene primer amplification, estimates of nucleated cell counts were derived. Only in-frame clones appear in the TCRdb table, and some are missing; sequencing was by immunoSEQ multiplex PCR. The DNA was the basis for D and trimming; V, J and clone size are from that table. This sample carries under 130,000 clones, under 80% of them seen once, and the ten largest clones take 15% to 20%. J is TRBJ1-2 and V is TRBV21-1. TRBV21-1 is deemed a pseudogene. The receptor was derived from a woman aged 65 to 85 with acute or convalescent COVID-19. Specimen: peripheral blood. The CDR3 is CASTTDLPEGYGYTF. CDR3 nucleotide sequence: TGTGCCAGCACTACGGACCTACCGGAGGGCTATGGCTACACCTTC.